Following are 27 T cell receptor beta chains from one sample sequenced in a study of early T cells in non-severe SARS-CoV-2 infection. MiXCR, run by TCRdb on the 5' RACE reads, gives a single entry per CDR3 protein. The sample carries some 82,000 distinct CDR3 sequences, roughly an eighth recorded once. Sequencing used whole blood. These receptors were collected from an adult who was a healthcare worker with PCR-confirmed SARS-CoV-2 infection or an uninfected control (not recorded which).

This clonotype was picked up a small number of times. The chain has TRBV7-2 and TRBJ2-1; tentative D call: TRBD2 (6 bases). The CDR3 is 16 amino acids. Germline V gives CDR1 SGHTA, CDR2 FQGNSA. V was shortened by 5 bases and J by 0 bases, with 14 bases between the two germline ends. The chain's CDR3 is CASSPEGGFSYNEQFF. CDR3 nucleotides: TGTGCCAGCAGCCCGGAGGGCGGGTTCTCCTACAATGAGCAGTTCTTC.

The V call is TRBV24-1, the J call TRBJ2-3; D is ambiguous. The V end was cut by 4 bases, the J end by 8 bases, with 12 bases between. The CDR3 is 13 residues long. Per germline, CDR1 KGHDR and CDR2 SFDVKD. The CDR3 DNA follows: TGTGCCACCAGTGACCAAGGCTTGAGTACGCAGTATTTT. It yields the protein CATSDQGLSTQYF.

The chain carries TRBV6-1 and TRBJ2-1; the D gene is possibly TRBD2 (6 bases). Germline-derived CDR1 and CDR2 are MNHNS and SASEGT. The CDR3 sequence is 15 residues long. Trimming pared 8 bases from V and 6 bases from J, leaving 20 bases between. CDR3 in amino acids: CASGVLAKVRNEQFF. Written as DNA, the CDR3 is TGTGCCAGCGGAGTCCTAGCGAAGGTACGCAATGAGCAGTTCTTC.

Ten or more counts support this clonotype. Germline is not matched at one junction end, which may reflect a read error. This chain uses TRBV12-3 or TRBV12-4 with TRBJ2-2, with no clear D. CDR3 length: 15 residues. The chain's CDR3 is CASSLALQNIGELFF. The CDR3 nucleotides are TGTGCCAGCAGTTTAGCGCTACAGAACATCGGGGAGCTGTTTTTT.

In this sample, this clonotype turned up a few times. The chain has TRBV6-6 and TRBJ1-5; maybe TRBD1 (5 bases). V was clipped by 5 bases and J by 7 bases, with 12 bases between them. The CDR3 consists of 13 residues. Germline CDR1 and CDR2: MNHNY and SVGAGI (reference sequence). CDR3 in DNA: TGTGCCAGCAGTATGCAGGGAACGCAGCCCCAGCATTTT. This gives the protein CASSMQGTQPQHF.

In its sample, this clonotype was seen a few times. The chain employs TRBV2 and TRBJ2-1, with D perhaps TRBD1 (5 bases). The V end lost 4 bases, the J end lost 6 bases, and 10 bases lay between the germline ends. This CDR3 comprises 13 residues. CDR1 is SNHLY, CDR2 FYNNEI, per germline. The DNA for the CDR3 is TGTGCCAGCAGTGGTTGGACAACCAATGAGCAGTTCTTC. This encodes CASSGWTTNEQFF.

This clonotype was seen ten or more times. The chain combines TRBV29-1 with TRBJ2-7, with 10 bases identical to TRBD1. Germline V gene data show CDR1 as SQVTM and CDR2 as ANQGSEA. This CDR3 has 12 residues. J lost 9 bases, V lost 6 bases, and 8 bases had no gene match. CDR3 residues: CSVVDRGFGQYF. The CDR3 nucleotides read TGCAGCGTGGTGGACAGGGGGTTCGGGCAGTACTTC.

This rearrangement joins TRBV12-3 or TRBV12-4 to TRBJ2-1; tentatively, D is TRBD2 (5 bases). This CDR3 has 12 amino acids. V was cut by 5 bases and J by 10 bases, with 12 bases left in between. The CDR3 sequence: CASSTTGKEQFF. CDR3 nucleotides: TGTGCCAGCAGTACAACGGGAAAAGAGCAGTTCTTC.

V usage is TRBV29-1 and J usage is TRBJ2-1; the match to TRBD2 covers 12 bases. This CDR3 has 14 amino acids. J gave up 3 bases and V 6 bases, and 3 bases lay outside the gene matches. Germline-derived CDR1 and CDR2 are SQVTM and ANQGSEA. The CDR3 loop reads CSVRLAGVYNEQFF. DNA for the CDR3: TGCAGCGTCCGACTAGCGGGAGTCTACAATGAGCAGTTCTTC.

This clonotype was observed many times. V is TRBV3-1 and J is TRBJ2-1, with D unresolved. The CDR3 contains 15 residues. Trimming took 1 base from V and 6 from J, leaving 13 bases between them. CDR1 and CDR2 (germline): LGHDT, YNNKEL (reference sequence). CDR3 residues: CASSQVGLSSNEQFF. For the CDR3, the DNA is TGTGCCAGCAGCCAAGTGGGCCTCTCGTCCAATGAGCAGTTCTTC.

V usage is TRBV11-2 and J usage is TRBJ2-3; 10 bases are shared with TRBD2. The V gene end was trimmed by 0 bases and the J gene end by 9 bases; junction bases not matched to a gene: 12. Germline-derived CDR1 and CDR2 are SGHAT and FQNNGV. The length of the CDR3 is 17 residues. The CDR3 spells CASSLDTLSGGAQTQYF. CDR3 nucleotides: TGTGCCAGCAGCTTAGATACCCTCAGCGGGGGGGCCCAAACGCAGTATTTT.

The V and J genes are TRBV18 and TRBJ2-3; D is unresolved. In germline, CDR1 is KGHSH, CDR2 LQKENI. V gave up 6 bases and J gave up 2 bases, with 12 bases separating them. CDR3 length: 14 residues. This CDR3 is CASSPQYATDTQYF. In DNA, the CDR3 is TGTGCCAGCTCGCCGCAGTATGCCACAGATACGCAGTATTTT.

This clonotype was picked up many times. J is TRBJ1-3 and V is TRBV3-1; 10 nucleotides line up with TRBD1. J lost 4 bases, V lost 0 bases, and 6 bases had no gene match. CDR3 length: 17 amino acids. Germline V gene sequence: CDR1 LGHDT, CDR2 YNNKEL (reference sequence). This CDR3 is CASSQDRQGAKGNTIYF. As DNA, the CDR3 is TGTGCCAGCAGCCAAGATCGACAGGGGGCTAAAGGAAACACCATATATTTT.

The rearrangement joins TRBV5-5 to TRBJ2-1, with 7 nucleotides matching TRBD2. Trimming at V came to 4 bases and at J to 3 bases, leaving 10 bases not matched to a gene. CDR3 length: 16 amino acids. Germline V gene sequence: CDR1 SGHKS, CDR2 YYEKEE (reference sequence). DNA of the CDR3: TGTGCCAGCAGCATTGGAGGTCTAGCGGTCTACAATGAGCAGTTCTTC. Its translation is CASSIGGLAVYNEQFF.

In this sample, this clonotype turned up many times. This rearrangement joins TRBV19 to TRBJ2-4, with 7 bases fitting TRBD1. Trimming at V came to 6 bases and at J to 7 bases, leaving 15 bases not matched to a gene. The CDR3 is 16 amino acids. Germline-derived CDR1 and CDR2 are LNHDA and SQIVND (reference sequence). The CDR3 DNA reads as TGTGCCAGTAGCTCCGCCGGGACAGCCCTCGAGAACATTCAGTACTTC. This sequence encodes CASSSAGTALENIQYF.

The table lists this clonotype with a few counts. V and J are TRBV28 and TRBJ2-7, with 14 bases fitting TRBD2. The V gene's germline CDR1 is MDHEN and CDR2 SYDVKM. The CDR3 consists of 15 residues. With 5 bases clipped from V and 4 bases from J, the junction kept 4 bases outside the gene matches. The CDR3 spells CASSTGLAGAYEQYF. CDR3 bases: TGTGCCAGCAGTACGGGACTAGCGGGGGCTTACGAGCAGTACTTC.

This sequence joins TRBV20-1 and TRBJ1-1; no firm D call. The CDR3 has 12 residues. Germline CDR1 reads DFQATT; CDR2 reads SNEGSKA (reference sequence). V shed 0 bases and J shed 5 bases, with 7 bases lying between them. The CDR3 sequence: CSARDPNTEAFF. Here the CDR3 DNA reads TGCAGTGCTAGAGATCCCAATACTGAAGCTTTCTTT.

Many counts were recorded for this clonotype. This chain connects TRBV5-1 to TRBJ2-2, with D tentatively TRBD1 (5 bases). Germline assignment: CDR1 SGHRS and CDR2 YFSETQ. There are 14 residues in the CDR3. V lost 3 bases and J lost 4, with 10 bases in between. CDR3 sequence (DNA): TGCGCCAGCAGCTCGGAAGGGGCCACCGGGGAGCTGTTTTTT. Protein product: CASSSEGATGELFF. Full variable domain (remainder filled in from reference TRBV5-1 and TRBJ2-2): KAGVTQTPRYLIKTRGQQVTLSCSPISGHRSVSWYQQTPGQGLQFLFEYFSETQRNKGNFPGRFSGRQFSNSRSEMNVSTLELGDSALYLCASSSEGATGELFFGEGSRLTVL.

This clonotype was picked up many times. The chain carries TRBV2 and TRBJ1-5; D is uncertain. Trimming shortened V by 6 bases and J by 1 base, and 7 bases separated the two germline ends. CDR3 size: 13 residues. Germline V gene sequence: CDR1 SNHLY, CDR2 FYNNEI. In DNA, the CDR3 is TGTGCCAGCAGCCCCCAAAGCAATCAGCCCCAGCATTTT. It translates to CASSPQSNQPQHF.

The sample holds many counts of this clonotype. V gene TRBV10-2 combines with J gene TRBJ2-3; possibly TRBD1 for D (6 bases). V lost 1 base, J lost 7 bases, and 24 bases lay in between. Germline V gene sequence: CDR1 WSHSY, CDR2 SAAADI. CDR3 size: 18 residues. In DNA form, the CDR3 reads TGCGCCAGCAGTGAGTGGGCGGACAGTATCTTCGAACTAAATACGCAGTATTTT. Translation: CASSEWADSIFELNTQYF.

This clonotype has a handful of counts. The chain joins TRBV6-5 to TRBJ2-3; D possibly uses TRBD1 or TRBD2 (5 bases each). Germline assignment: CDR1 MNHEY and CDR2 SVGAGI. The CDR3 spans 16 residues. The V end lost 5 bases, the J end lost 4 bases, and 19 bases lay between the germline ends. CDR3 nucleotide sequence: TGTGCCAGCAGTGACCGGGGCCTACCCCGGGCAGATACGCAGTATTTT. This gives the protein CASSDRGLPRADTQYF.

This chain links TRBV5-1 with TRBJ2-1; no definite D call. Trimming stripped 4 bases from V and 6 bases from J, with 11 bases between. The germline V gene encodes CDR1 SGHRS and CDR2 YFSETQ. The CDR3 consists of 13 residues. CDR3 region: CASSPAPSNEQFF. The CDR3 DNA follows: TGCGCCAGCAGCCCGGCGCCCTCCAATGAGCAGTTCTTC.

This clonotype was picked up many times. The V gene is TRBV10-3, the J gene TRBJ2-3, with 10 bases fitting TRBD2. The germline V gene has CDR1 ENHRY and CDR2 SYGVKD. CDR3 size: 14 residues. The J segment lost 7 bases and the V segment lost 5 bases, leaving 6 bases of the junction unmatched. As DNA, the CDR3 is TGTGCCATCAGTCCAGCGGGGGGGCGAAATACGCAGTATTTT. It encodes CAISPAGGRNTQYF.

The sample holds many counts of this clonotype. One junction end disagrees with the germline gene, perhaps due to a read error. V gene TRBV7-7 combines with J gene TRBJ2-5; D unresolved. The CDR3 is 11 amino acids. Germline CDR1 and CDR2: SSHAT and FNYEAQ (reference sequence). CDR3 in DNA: TGTGCTAGCAGTTCGGGCGGGACCCAGTACTTC. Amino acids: CASSSGGTQYF. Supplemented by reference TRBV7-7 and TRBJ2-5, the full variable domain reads GAGVSQSPRYKVTKRGQDVTLRCDPISSHATLYWYQQALGQGPEFLTYFNYEAQPDKSGLPSDRFSAERPEGSISTLTIQRTEQRDSAMYRCASSSGGTQYFGPGTRLLVL.

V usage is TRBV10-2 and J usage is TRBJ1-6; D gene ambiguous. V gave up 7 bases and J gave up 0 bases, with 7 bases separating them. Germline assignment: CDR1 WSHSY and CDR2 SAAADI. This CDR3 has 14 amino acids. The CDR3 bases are TGCGCCAGCATCCGGAGCTCCTATAATTCACCCCTCCACTTT. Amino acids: CASIRSSYNSPLHF.

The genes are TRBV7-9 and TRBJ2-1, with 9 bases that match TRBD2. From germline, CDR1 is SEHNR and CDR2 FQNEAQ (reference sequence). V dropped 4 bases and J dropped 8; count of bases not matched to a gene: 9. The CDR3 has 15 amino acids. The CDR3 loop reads CASSSRLAEVDEQFF. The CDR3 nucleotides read TGTGCCAGCAGCTCTCGACTAGCGGAGGTGGATGAGCAGTTCTTC. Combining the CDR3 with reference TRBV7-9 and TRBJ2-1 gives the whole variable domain DTGVSQNPRHKITKRGQNVTFRCDPISEHNRLYWYRQTLGQGPEFLTYFQNEAQLEKSRLLSDRFSAERPKGSFSTLEIQRTEQGDSAMYLCASSSRLAEVDEQFFGPGTRLTVL.

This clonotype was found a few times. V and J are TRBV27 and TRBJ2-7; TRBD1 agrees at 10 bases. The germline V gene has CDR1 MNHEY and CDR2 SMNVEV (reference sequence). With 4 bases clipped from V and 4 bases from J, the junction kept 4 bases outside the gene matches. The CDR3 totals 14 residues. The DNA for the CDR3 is TGTGCCAGCAGTTCCAGACAGGGGGCGTACGAGCAGTACTTC. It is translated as CASSSRQGAYEQYF.